The 23 T cell receptor beta chains below all came from one sample that was sequenced in a study of radiotherapy plus CTLA-4 blockade in lung cancer (dated by TCRdb to 2016 to 2019). The library was made by the immunoSEQ multiplex PCR assay. TCRdb holds this immuneACCESS table with in-frame rearrangements only. Some clones are missing; in checked studies, unresolved V genes explain under half, and the rest has no known cause. Here the sample has approximately 75,000 clones; over 65% occur a single time. The top ten constitute around 7% of the sample. Sequencing used peripheral blood, obtained from a patient treated with radiotherapy plus ipilimumab. The receptors derive from a human donor with non-small cell lung cancer who had a complete response to radiotherapy plus ipilimumab.

The chain combines TRBV9 with TRBJ2-3; a possible D gene is TRBD2 (6 bases). Germline V gives CDR1 SGDLS, CDR2 YYNGEE. V lost 0 bases and J lost 6, with 11 bases in between. This CDR3 is built from 14 residues. CDR3 protein: CASSVEGRWDTQYF. CDR3 DNA sequence: TGTGCCAGCAGCGTAGAGGGGAGGTGGGATACGCAGTATTTT.

As to this clone: At one boundary the junction diverges from the germline segment, which might be a read error. This chain connects TRBV5-4 to TRBJ1-2, with D maybe TRBD1 (5 bases). Germline V gene lookup returns CDR1 SGHNT and CDR2 YYREEE (reference sequence). This CDR3 has 11 amino acids. As DNA, the CDR3 is TGTGCCAGCAGAGGTACAGGAGTCGTCTTCTTC. This gives the protein CASRGTGVVFF.

The chain links TRBV2 to TRBJ2-2, with a tentative D call TRBD2 (5 bases). The CDR3 is made up of 14 amino acids. Germline CDR1 is SNHLY and CDR2 is FYNNEI. V lost 3 bases and J 3 bases, leaving 8 bases between the germline ends. The CDR3 sequence: CASSDRTYTGELFF. The DNA for the CDR3 is TGTGCCAGCAGTGATAGGACTTACACCGGGGAGCTGTTTTTT.

This clone showed up just a few times. Here the CDR3 DNA reads TGTGCCAGCGACCTAACAGGAAACACTGAAGCTTTCTTT. Amino acids: CASDLTGNTEAFF. This chain uses TRBV2 with TRBJ1-1; D is possibly TRBD1 (5 bases). The germline CDR1 and CDR2 sequences are SNHLY and FYNNEI. The CDR3 contains 13 residues. Trimming shortened V by 8 bases and J by 2 bases, and 12 bases separated the two germline ends.

The chain links TRBV10-3 to TRBJ2-3, with D perhaps matching TRBD2 (6 bases). The CDR3 consists of 15 residues. Deletions cut 6 bases from V and 0 bases from J, with 13 bases between. Germline CDR1 and CDR2: ENHRY and SYGVKD. The CDR3 nucleotides are TGTGCCATCAGCCCCGGGACTTCTAGCACAGATACGCAGTATTTT. Protein: CAISPGTSSTDTQYF.

The rearrangement joins TRBV28 to TRBJ2-3, with a tentative D call TRBD2 (5 bases). V gave up 5 bases and J gave up 5 bases, with 14 bases separating them. The CDR3 length is 14 residues. Germline V gene sequence: CDR1 MDHEN, CDR2 SYDVKM. The CDR3 here is CASSPGLRGDTQYF. In nucleotides, the CDR3 is TGTGCCAGCAGTCCAGGACTCCGCGGAGATACGCAGTATTTT.

This chain links TRBV5-6 with TRBJ2-7; either TRBD1 or TRBD2 may supply D (5 bases each). The V gene's germline CDR1 is SGHDT and CDR2 YYEEEE. This CDR3 spans 16 amino acids. The germline V and J ends were trimmed by 1 base and 2 bases, with 16 bases remaining between them. The CDR3 loop is CASSLWGSRTTYEQYV. The CDR3 nucleotides read TGTGCCAGCAGCTTGTGGGGGTCCCGTACAACCTACGAGCAGTACGTC.

The chain uses TRBV27 and TRBJ1-2; TRBD1 aligns across 10 bases. CDR3 length: 17 amino acids. J was trimmed by 0 bases and V by 5 bases; bases with no gene match: 9. Germline CDR1 MNHEY, CDR2 SMNVEV (reference sequence). In nucleotides, the CDR3 is TGTGCCAGCAGTCCGCTGGGACAGGGGCCGGCTAACTATGGCTACACCTTC. Translating gives CASSPLGQGPANYGYTF.

J is TRBJ2-3 and V is TRBV10-2; 11 bases are a match to TRBD2. V lost 6 bases to trimming and J lost 5 bases; unmatched junction nucleotides: 13. The germline V gene encodes CDR1 WSHSY and CDR2 SAAADI. This CDR3 has 17 residues. DNA of the CDR3: TGCGCCAGCAGGACCACTTTACTAGCGGGAGAGGTAGATACGCAGTATTTT. It translates to CASRTTLLAGEVDTQYF.

The CDR3 here is CSVGTGGANGYTF. The CDR3, as DNA: TGCAGCGTTGGGACAGGGGGCGCGAATGGCTACACCTTC. The rearrangement joins TRBV29-1 to TRBJ1-2; TRBD1 matches at 11 bases. With 4 bases clipped from V and 6 bases from J, the junction kept 4 bases outside the gene matches. Germline V CDR1 and CDR2: SQVTM, ANQGSEA. This CDR3 comprises 13 residues.

Only one count was recorded for this clone. The chain has TRBV5-4 and TRBJ2-7, with D possibly being TRBD2 (6 bases). CDR1 is SGHNT and CDR2 is YYREEE in the germline V gene (reference sequence). The CDR3 has 14 residues. The V end lost 2 bases, the J end lost 7 bases, and 16 bases lay between the germline ends. CDR3 DNA: TGTGCCAGCAGCTTCGGAGGGGCCCGACCGGAGCAGTACTTC. Amino acid sequence: CASSFGGARPEQYF.

The rearrangement links TRBV27 to TRBJ2-5; 10 positions match TRBD1. CDR3 length equals 15 residues. The V segment lost 7 bases and the J segment 3 bases; nucleotides outside the gene matches: 8. CDR1 is MNHEY and CDR2 is SMNVEV in the germline V gene (reference sequence). In DNA, the CDR3 is TGTGCCAGCAAGAGACAGGGGGCAGGTAAAGAGACCCAGTACTTC. This encodes CASKRQGAGKETQYF.

The gene calls are TRBV9 and TRBJ2-3, with 10 bases aligning to TRBD2. Germline V lookup: CDR1 SGDLS, CDR2 YYNGEE. Trimming at V came to 2 bases and at J to 2 bases, leaving 2 bases not matched to a gene. CDR3 size: 15 residues. The DNA of the CDR3 is TGTGCCAGCAGCGTCGGACTAGCGGACACAGATACGCAGTATTTT. It specifies CASSVGLADTDTQYF.

V and J are TRBV30 and TRBJ2-4, with 7 bases that match TRBD1. CDR3 length equals 15 residues. Germline V lookup: CDR1 GTSNPN, CDR2 SVGIG (reference sequence). J gave up 2 bases and V 0 bases, and 4 bases lay outside the gene matches. The CDR3 reads CAWSVHRGSKNIQYF. The CDR3 DNA reads TGTGCCTGGAGTGTACACAGGGGATCCAAAAACATTCAGTACTTC.

The V call is TRBV11-2, the J call TRBJ2-1; no reliable D call. Germline values: CDR1 SGHAT, CDR2 FQNNGV. V shed 5 bases and J shed 8 bases, with 16 bases lying between them. The CDR3 contains 14 residues. The CDR3 spells CASSPSLNRDEQFF. The CDR3 DNA reads TGTGCCAGCAGCCCAAGCCTAAATCGGGATGAGCAGTTCTTC.

This clone was seen more than once but under ten times. One end of the junction does not line up with germline, which may come from a read error. V and J are TRBV7-7 and TRBJ2-5; D call uncertain. This CDR3 region has 13 residues. Germline-derived CDR1 and CDR2 are SSHAT and FNYEAQ (reference sequence). CDR3 DNA: TGTGCTAGCAGCTTAGGCCCTGAGGAGACCCAGTACTTC. Translating it yields CASSLGPEETQYF.

The chain is built from TRBV30 and TRBJ2-7; possibly TRBD2 for D (6 bases). This CDR3 region has 14 residues. V was clipped by 1 base and J by 2 bases, with 12 bases between them. From germline, CDR1 is GTSNPN and CDR2 SVGIG (reference sequence). CDR3 sequence (DNA): TGTGCCTGGAGTGAGGAGGGACTCGCCTACGAGCAGTACGTC. It specifies CAWSEEGLAYEQYV.

This clone was counted once. The rearrangement links TRBV25-1 to TRBJ2-1; 13 bases are shared with TRBD2. The V segment lost 5 bases and the J segment 5 bases; nucleotides outside the gene matches: 6. CDR1 is MGHDK and CDR2 is SYGVNS in the germline V gene. This CDR3 is built from 16 residues. The CDR3 nucleotides are TGTGCCAGCAGTAGGACTAGCGGGAGTTCTGACAATGAGCAGTTCTTC. This gives the protein CASSRTSGSSDNEQFF. Variable domain in full (rest from reference TRBV25-1 and TRBJ2-1): EADIYQTPRYLVIGTGKKITLECSQTMGHDKMYWYQQDPGMELHLIHYSYGVNSTEKGDLSSESTVSRIRTEHFPLTLESARPSHTSQYLCASSRTSGSSDNEQFFGPGTRLTVL.

V is TRBV6-6 and J is TRBJ2-1, with 8 nucleotides matching TRBD1. CDR1 MNHNY and CDR2 SVGAGI come from the germline V gene (reference sequence). V shed 6 bases, J shed 3 bases, and the junction held 7 bases outside the gene matches. The CDR3 runs 15 residues. CDR3 sequence: CASSRNGQGYNEQFF. As DNA, the CDR3 is TGTGCCAGCAGCCGAAATGGACAGGGCTACAATGAGCAGTTCTTC.

The CDR3 loop reads CASSQWDSSYNEQFF. CDR3 sequence (DNA): TGCGCCAGCAGCCAATGGGACTCCTCCTACAATGAGCAGTTCTTC. The chain combines TRBV4-3 with TRBJ2-1; the D gene is possibly TRBD2 (6 bases). V was pared by 2 bases and J by 0 bases, with 8 bases between. The CDR3 loop spans 15 amino acids. Germline lookup yields CDR1 LGHNA and CDR2 YSLEER.

The chain has TRBV5-1 and TRBJ2-1, with 8 bases fitting TRBD1. The germline V gene encodes CDR1 SGHRS and CDR2 YFSETQ. Losses at the gene ends were 6 bases for V and 7 bases for J; bases not matched to a gene: 3. This CDR3 contains 12 residues. CDR3 sequence: CASKQGANEQFF. DNA for the CDR3: TGCGCCAGCAAGCAGGGGGCGAATGAGCAGTTCTTC.

The chain employs TRBV5-1 and TRBJ1-6; D uncertain. Germline V gene sequence: CDR1 SGHRS, CDR2 YFSETQ. This CDR3 has 15 residues. Trimming took 4 bases from V and 3 from J, leaving 11 bases between them. CDR3: CASSLGVNYNSPLHF. The CDR3 nucleotides are TGCGCCAGCAGCCTAGGCGTAAACTATAATTCACCCCTCCACTTT.

The chain carries TRBV29-1 and TRBJ1-5, with TRBD1 as a possible D gene (5 bases). V lost 6 bases and J lost 11, with 20 bases in between. The CDR3 has 13 amino acids. Germline CDR1 and CDR2: SQVTM and ANQGSEA. CDR3 sequence: CSVRRAPFEAQHF. The CDR3 nucleotides are TGCAGCGTCCGCAGGGCCCCTTTCGAGGCCCAGCATTTT.